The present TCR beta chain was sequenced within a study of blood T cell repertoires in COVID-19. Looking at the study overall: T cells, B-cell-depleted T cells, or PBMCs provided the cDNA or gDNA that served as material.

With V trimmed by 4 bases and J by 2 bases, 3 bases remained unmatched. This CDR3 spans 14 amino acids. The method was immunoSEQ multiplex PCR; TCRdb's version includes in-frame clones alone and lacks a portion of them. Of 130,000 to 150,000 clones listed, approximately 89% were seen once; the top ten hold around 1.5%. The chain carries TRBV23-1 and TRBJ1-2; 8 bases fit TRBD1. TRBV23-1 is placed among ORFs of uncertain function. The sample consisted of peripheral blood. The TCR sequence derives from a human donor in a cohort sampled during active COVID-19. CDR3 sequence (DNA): TGCGCCAGCAGTCCGGGACAGGAGAACTATGGCTACACCTTC. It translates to CASSPGQENYGYTF.